This T cell receptor beta chain was captured by sequencing in a study of vaccination and CD4 T cells after COVID-19. Overall study context: Two doses of either BNT162b2 or mRNA-1273 vaccine were given to participants. Cells received overlapping spike peptides from SARS-CoV-2, HCoV-NL63, HCoV-OC43 and HCoV-229E as stimulation.

The Oncomine TCR Beta short-read assay was what sequenced the DNA obtained from cultured CD4+ T cells. CD4+ T cells were cultured, and genomic DNA was extracted from them. TCRdb ran MiXCR on the PCR reads and lists one entry per CDR3 protein. The sample contains about 25,000 distinct CDR3 sequences, under 70% of which appear only once. The table lists this clonotype with a few counts. The antigen is undetermined. Germline V gene lookup returns CDR1 LNHDA and CDR2 SQIVND (reference sequence). This CDR3 spans 13 amino acids. V dropped 4 bases and J dropped 12 bases, with 16 bases sitting between them. Treatment defined: roughly 10-day PBMC culture with coronavirus spike peptide pools or control peptides (ViraFEST assay).

The chain uses TRBV19 and TRBJ1-5; D ambiguous. This sequence was found in a human donor who had recovered from COVID-19. Sequencing was performed on CD4+ T cells from blood, cultured in vitro. As DNA, the CDR3 is TGTGCCAGTAGTACGGGAAAAATGACAAACCAGCATTTT. This codes for CASSTGKMTNQHF.